The 20 T cell receptor beta chains below were found in one sample sequenced in a study of blood T cells in healthy people across ages. Combining a sample-barcoded 5' primer with a J-beta primer mix, a second PCR ran for about 7 to 11 cycles. TCRdb called the 5' RACE reads again in MiXCR, with one record for every CDR3 protein. The sample lists 650,000 to 1,000,000 distinct CDR3 sequences; 35% to 60% were seen once. Sequenced: blood. These receptor sequences come from a man at least 80 years old in good health.

V usage is TRBV3-1 and J usage is TRBJ2-7; D not certain. Germline CDR1 is LGHDT and CDR2 is YNNKEL (reference sequence). This CDR3 spans 15 amino acids. V lost 0 bases, J lost 3 bases, and 12 bases lay in between. CDR3 nucleotides: TGTGCCAGCAGCCAAGAAAGTACGCATATCTACGAGCAGTACTTC. Amino acid sequence: CASSQESTHIYEQYF.

The gene calls are TRBV9 and TRBJ1-1, with TRBD1 as a possible D gene (5 bases). The length of the CDR3 is 14 residues. V lost 4 bases, J lost 4 bases, and 14 bases lay in between. The germline gives CDR1 SGDLS, CDR2 YYNGEE. In nucleotides, the CDR3 is TGTGCCAGCAGCCTAACAGGCCCCGGCACTGAAGCTTTCTTT. This translates into CASSLTGPGTEAFF.

The chain uses TRBV3-1 and TRBJ2-1, with 9 bases matching TRBD2. CDR1 and CDR2 (germline): LGHDT, YNNKEL (reference sequence). The CDR3 sequence is 15 residues long. Trimming removed 0 bases from V and 10 bases from J; junction bases left unmatched: 7. CDR3 amino acids: CASSQDTAGGPEQFF. DNA for the CDR3: TGTGCCAGCAGCCAAGATACCGCGGGAGGGCCCGAGCAGTTCTTC.

The chain carries TRBV6-1 and TRBJ2-1; D is ambiguous. Germline V lookup: CDR1 MNHNS, CDR2 SASEGT. The CDR3 contains 14 residues. The V end lost 7 bases, the J end lost 6 bases, and 16 bases lay between the germline ends. CDR3 DNA: TGTGCCAGCATTCCACCAAACTCCGCCAATGAGCAGTTCTTC. This codes for CASIPPNSANEQFF.

This clonotype was picked up a small number of times. The chain joins TRBV5-6 to TRBJ2-7; D is unclear. The CDR3 sequence is 14 residues long. The ends were cut back, 6 bases at V and 3 bases at J, with 16 bases in the middle. In germline, CDR1 is SGHDT, CDR2 YYEEEE. The CDR3 sequence: CASTRFGNYYEQYF. CDR3 coding DNA: TGTGCCAGCACCCGATTTGGGAATTACTACGAGCAGTACTTC.

This clonotype was observed many times. The chain combines TRBV11-3 with TRBJ2-5; 8 nucleotides line up with TRBD2. Trimming took 1 base from V and 4 from J; bases not matched to a gene: 14. This CDR3 contains 18 residues. Per germline, CDR1 SGHNT and CDR2 YENEEA. The CDR3 region is CASSLGSAGVGLGETQYF. DNA of the CDR3: TGTGCCAGCAGCTTAGGTTCAGCGGGAGTGGGTCTTGGAGAGACCCAGTACTTC. The whole variable domain, filled in from reference TRBV11-3 and TRBJ2-5, reads EAGVVQSPRYKIIEKKQPVAFWCNPISGHNTLYWYLQNLGQGPELLIRYENEEAVDDSQLPKDRFSAERLKGVDSTLKIQPAELGDSAVYLCASSLGSAGVGLGETQYFGPGTRLLVL.

This clonotype has at least ten counts. J is TRBJ2-7 and V is TRBV6-2 or TRBV6-3; D perhaps matches TRBD1 (5 bases). The CDR3 totals 13 residues. V gave up 6 bases and J gave up 0 bases, with 9 bases separating them. CDR1 is MNHEY and CDR2 is SVGEGT in the germline V gene. The CDR3 sequence: CASSIDSSYEQYF. CDR3 nucleotide sequence: TGTGCCAGCAGCATAGACAGCTCCTACGAGCAGTACTTC.

This sequence joins TRBV7-3 and TRBJ2-3; no reliable D call. The CDR3 length is 15 residues. V lost 1 base to trimming and J lost 1 base, with 9 bases between them. Per the germline V gene, CDR1 is SGHTA and CDR2 is FQGTGA. In DNA form, the CDR3 reads TGTGCCAGCAGCTTAAACGGCCACGGCACAGATACGCAGTATTTT. Its protein product is CASSLNGHGTDTQYF.

V gene TRBV5-1 combines with J gene TRBJ2-1; tentatively, D is TRBD2 (6 bases). The CDR3 extends over 16 amino acids. Germline CDR1 and CDR2: SGHRS and YFSETQ. V was cut by 4 bases and J by 3 bases, with 17 bases left in between. CDR3 in DNA: TGCGCCAGCAGCGGCGGGACCGACTCCTTCTACAATGAGCAGTTCTTC. Its protein product is CASSGGTDSFYNEQFF. The variable domain in full, with the rest retrieved from reference TRBV5-1 and TRBJ2-1, is KAGVTQTPRYLIKTRGQQVTLSCSPISGHRSVSWYQQTPGQGLQFLFEYFSETQRNKGNFPGRFSGRQFSNSRSEMNVSTLELGDSALYLCASSGGTDSFYNEQFFGPGTRLTVL.

This clonotype was seen more than once but under ten times. CDR3 DNA: TGTGCCAGCAAGGACACTTATAATTCACCCCTCCACTTT. It specifies CASKDTYNSPLHF. The chain employs TRBV25-1 and TRBJ1-6; D perhaps matches TRBD1 (5 bases). CDR3 length equals 13 residues. Trimming stripped 7 bases from V and 4 bases from J, with 8 bases between. Germline-derived CDR1 and CDR2 are MGHDK and SYGVNS.

This chain links TRBV4-2 with TRBJ2-7; D ambiguous. This CDR3 spans 15 amino acids. V was cut by 4 bases and J by 6 bases, with 19 bases left in between. Germline-derived CDR1 and CDR2 are LGHNA and YNFKEQ. The CDR3 DNA follows: TGTGCCAGCAGCCCGATATCCACCTCGAGAGGCGAGCAGTACTTC. Translation: CASSPISTSRGEQYF.

The rearrangement links TRBV7-2 to TRBJ2-7, with 10 bases aligning to TRBD2. Germline trimming cut 5 bases from V and 2 bases from J; bases unmatched to any gene: 6. Germline CDR1 reads SGHTA; CDR2 reads FQGNSA. The CDR3 has 15 amino acids. The CDR3 loop reads CASSASSGSPYEQYF. CDR3 DNA: TGTGCCAGCAGCGCCTCTAGCGGGAGTCCCTACGAGCAGTACTTC.

This clonotype was counted only a few times. The rearrangement links TRBV7-3 to TRBJ2-5; 7 bases map to TRBD2. This CDR3 is 13 amino acids long. With 5 bases clipped from V and 11 bases from J, the junction kept 11 bases outside the gene matches. The germline V gene has CDR1 SGHTA and CDR2 FQGTGA. The CDR3 region has the DNA TGTGCCAGCAGCGAAGATAGGGCGGGAGAGCAGTACTTC. Translated, it gives CASSEDRAGEQYF.

This clonotype was detected many times. The chain uses TRBV29-1 and TRBJ2-1; 12 positions match TRBD2. This CDR3 has 19 residues. Germline lookup yields CDR1 SQVTM and CDR2 ANQGSEA. Trimming cost V 7 bases and J 1 base; bases outside gene matches: 17. The CDR3 coding sequence is TGCAGCGCGAGACAGACTAGCGGGAGTGTTTTAAGGTCCTACAATGAGCAGTTCTTC. Amino acids: CSARQTSGSVLRSYNEQFF.

V gene TRBV5-6 combines with J gene TRBJ1-2; the D is unclear. The CDR3 runs to 15 residues. Trimming left V 1 base short and J 2 bases short, with 12 bases between. Germline CDR1 reads SGHDT; CDR2 reads YYEEEE. CDR3 in amino acids: CASSLFPPGNYGYTF. The CDR3 DNA is TGTGCCAGCAGCTTGTTCCCGCCTGGGAACTATGGCTACACCTTC.

The chain couples TRBV29-1 to TRBJ2-7, with D perhaps TRBD2 (6 bases). V was clipped by 6 bases and J by 3 bases, with 18 bases between them. Germline CDR1 SQVTM, CDR2 ANQGSEA. This CDR3 region has 14 residues. The CDR3 protein is CSVRGDFFGYEQYF. DNA of the CDR3: TGCAGCGTCCGAGGGGACTTCTTTGGCTACGAGCAGTACTTC.

This clonotype was counted a few times. The chain joins TRBV28 to TRBJ2-3; 8 nucleotides line up with TRBD1. Germline V CDR1 and CDR2: MDHEN, SYDVKM. V lost 3 bases to trimming and J lost 6 bases; unmatched junction nucleotides: 8. CDR3 length: 15 residues. The CDR3 loop reads CASSFGQGIWDTQYF. The CDR3 nucleotides read TGTGCCAGCAGTTTCGGACAGGGTATATGGGATACGCAGTATTTT.

The chain has TRBV7-2 and TRBJ2-5; D possibly uses TRBD1 or TRBD2 (6 bases each). Trimming cost V 5 bases and J 11 bases, with 27 bases left between them. Per germline, CDR1 SGHTA and CDR2 FQGNSA. The CDR3 extends over 16 amino acids. DNA for the CDR3: TGTGCCAGCAGCCAGGATGGGGGGCTTAGGTACAATGAGCAGTACTTC. Amino acids: CASSQDGGLRYNEQYF.

This clonotype was seen more than once but under ten times. V gene TRBV7-9 combines with J gene TRBJ2-5; no clear D gene. The end of the DNA is better explained by TRBJ2-7, so the J call may be wrong. The CDR3 is 14 amino acids. Germline V gene sequence: CDR1 SEHNR, CDR2 FQNEAQ (reference sequence). The CDR3 region is CASSLGAGSREQYF. In DNA, the CDR3 is TGTGCCAGCAGCTTAGGAGCCGGGTCCCGCGAGCAGTACTTC.

The V call is TRBV30, the J call TRBJ2-1, with a tentative D call TRBD1 (5 bases). CDR1 and CDR2 (germline): GTSNPN, SVGIG (reference sequence). The CDR3 totals 10 residues. Between the trimmed V and J ends, which lost 0 bases and 12 bases, there was a span of 6 bases. The CDR3 DNA reads as TGTGCCTGGAGTGTGGGGCGGCAGTTCTTC. Its translation is CAWSVGRQFF. The full variable domain, its missing parts supplied by reference TRBV30 and TRBJ2-1, is SQTIHQWPATLVQPVGSPLSLECTVEGTSNPNLYWYRQAAGRGLQLLFYSVGIGQISSEVPQNLSASRPQDRQFILSSKKLLLSDSGFYLCAWSVGRQFFGPGTRLTVL.